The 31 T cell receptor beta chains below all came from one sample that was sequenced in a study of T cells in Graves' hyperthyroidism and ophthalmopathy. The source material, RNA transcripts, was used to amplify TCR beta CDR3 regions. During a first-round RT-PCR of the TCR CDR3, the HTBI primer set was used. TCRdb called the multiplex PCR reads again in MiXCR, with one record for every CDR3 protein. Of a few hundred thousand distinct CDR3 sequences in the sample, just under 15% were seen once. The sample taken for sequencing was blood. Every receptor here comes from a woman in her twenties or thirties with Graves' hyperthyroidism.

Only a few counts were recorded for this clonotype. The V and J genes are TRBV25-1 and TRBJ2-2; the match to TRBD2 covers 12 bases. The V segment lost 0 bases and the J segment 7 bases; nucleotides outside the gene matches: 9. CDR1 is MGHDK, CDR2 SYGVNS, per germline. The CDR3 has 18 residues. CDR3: CASSEYPTSGRIGGELFF. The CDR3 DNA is TGTGCCAGCAGTGAATACCCGACTAGCGGGAGAATCGGCGGGGAGCTGTTTTTT. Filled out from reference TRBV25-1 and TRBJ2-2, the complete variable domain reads EADIYQTPRYLVIGTGKKITLECSQTMGHDKMYWYQQDPGMELHLIHYSYGVNSTEKGDLSSESTVSRIRTEHFPLTLESARPSHTSQYLCASSEYPTSGRIGGELFFGEGSRLTVL.

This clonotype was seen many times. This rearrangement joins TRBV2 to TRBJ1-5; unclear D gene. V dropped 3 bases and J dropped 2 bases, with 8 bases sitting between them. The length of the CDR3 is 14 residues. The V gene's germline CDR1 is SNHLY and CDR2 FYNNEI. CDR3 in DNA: TGTGCCAGCAGTGAGCGGCGGGGCAATCAGCCCCAGCATTTT. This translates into CASSERRGNQPQHF.

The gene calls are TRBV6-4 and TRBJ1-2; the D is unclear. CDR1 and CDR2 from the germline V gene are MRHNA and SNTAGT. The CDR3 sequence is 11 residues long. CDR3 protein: CEAQKGYGYTF. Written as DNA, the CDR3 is TGTGAGGCGCAGAAGGGCTATGGCTACACCTTC.

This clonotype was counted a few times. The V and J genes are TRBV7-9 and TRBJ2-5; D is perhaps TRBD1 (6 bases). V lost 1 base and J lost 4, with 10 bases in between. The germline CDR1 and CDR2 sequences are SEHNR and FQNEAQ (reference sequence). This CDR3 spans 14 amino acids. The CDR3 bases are TGTGCCAGCAGCTTAGAACAGGGAAGAGAGACCCAGTACTTC. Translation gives CASSLEQGRETQYF.

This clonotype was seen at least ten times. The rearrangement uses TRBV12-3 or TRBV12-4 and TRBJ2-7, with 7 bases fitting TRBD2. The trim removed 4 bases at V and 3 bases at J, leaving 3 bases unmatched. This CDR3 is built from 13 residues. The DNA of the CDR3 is TGTGCCAGCAGTTACGGGAGGTTCTACGAGCAGTACTTC. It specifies CASSYGRFYEQYF.

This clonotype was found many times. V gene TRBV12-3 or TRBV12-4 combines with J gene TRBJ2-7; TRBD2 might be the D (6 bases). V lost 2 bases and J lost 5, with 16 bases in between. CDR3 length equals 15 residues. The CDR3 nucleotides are TGTGCCAGCAGTTTATTTCGCGGGAAAGGTAACGAGCAGTACTTC. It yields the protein CASSLFRGKGNEQYF.

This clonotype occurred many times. Here the CDR3 reads CSAGGQGNEQFF. The CDR3, as DNA: TGCAGTGCTGGGGGACAGGGTAATGAGCAGTTCTTC. This chain joins TRBV20-1 and TRBJ2-1, with 9 bases matching TRBD1. V gave up 5 bases and J gave up 7 bases; unmatched junction bases: 3. Germline assignment: CDR1 DFQATT and CDR2 SNEGSKA (reference sequence). The CDR3 totals 12 residues.

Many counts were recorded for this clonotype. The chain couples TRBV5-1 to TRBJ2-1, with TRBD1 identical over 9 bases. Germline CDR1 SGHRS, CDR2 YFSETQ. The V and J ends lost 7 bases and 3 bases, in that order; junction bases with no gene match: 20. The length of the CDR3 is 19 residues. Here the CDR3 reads CASPRGDRAGEGSYNEQFF. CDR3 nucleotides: TGCGCCAGCCCCCGCGGGGACAGGGCGGGAGAAGGGAGCTACAATGAGCAGTTCTTC.

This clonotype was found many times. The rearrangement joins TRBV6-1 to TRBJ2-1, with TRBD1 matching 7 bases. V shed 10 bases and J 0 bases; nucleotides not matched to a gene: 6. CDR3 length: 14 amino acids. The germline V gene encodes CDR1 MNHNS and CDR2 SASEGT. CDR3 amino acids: CATYRGRSYNEQFF. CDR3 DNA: TGTGCCACCTACAGGGGTCGCTCCTACAATGAGCAGTTCTTC.

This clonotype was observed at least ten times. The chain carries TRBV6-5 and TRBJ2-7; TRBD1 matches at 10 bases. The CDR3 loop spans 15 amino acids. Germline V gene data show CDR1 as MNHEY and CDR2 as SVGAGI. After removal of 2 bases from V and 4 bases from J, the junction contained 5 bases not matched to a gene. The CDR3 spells CASSYRGQGGYEQYF. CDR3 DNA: TGTGCCAGCAGTTACCGCGGACAGGGGGGATACGAGCAGTACTTC.

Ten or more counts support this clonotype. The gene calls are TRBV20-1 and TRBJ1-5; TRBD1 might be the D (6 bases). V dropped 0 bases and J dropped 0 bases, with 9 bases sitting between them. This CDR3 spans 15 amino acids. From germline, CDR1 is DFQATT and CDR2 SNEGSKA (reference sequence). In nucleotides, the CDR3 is TGCAGTGCTAGAGATAGGACAGATAGCAATCAGCCCCAGCATTTT. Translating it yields CSARDRTDSNQPQHF.

The CDR3 DNA reads TGTGCCAGTAGTACCAAGACGGGGGGCTACGAGCAGTACTTC. Translated, it gives CASSTKTGGYEQYF. The chain joins TRBV19 to TRBJ2-7, with 7 nucleotides matching TRBD2. CDR3 length: 14 residues. The V gene's germline CDR1 is LNHDA and CDR2 SQIVND (reference sequence). Losses at the gene ends were 4 bases for V and 3 bases for J; bases not matched to a gene: 6.

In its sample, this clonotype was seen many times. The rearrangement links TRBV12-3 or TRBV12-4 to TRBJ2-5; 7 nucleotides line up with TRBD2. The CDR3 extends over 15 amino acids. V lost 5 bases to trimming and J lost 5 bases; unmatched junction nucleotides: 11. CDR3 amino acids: CASSLGGTIRETQYF. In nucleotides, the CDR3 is TGTGCCAGCAGTCTAGGAGGGACTATCCGGGAGACCCAGTACTTC.

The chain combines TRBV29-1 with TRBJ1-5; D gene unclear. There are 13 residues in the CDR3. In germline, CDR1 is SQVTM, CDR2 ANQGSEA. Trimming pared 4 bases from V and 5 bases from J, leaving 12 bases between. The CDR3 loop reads CSVGLQEHQPQHF. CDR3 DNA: TGCAGCGTTGGCTTGCAGGAGCATCAGCCCCAGCATTTT.

The CDR3 region has the DNA TGTGCCAGCAGCTCCACCGCAACGAGGAAGTATTTT. The encoded protein is CASSSTATRKYF. V is TRBV9 and J is TRBJ2-3, with D hard to call. CDR3 size: 12 residues. Germline CDR1 and CDR2: SGDLS and YYNGEE. Trimming pared 4 bases from V and 13 bases from J, leaving 16 bases between.

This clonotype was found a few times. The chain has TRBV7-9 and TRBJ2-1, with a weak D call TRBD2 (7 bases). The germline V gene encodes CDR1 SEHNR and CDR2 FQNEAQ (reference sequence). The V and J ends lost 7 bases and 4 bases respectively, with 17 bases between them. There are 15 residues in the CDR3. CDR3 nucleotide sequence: TGTGCCAGCACCCTGCAGGGGCGGGGGTACAATGAGCAGTTCTTC. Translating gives CASTLQGRGYNEQFF.

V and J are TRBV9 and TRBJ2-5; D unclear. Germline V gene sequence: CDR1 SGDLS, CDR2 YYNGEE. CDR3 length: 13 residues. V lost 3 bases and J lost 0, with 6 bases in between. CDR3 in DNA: TGTGCCAGCAGCGCGGCTGACCAAGAGACCCAGTACTTC. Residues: CASSAADQETQYF.

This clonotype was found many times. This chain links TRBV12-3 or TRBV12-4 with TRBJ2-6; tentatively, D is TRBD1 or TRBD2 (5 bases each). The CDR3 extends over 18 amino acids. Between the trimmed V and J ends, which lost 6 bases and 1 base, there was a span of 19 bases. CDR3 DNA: TGTGCCAGCAGGACCCGGGCAGGGAGTGTGTCTGGGGCCAACGTCCTGACTTTC. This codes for CASRTRAGSVSGANVLTF.

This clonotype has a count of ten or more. CDR3: CASSRRLAGGDNEQFF. Written as DNA, the CDR3 is TGTGCCAGCAGCCGCCGACTAGCGGGAGGGGACAATGAGCAGTTCTTC. The chain recombines TRBV3-1 with TRBJ2-1; TRBD2 aligns across 14 bases. CDR1 is LGHDT, CDR2 YNNKEL, per germline (reference sequence). This CDR3 spans 16 amino acids. Losses at the gene ends were 4 bases for V and 5 bases for J; bases not matched to a gene: 4.

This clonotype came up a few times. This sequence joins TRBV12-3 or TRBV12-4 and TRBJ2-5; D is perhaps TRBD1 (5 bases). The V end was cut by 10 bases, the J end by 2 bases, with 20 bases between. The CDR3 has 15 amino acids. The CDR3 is CAIRIGHFKQETQYF. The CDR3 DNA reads TGTGCCATCAGAATCGGACACTTTAAACAAGAGACCCAGTACTTC.

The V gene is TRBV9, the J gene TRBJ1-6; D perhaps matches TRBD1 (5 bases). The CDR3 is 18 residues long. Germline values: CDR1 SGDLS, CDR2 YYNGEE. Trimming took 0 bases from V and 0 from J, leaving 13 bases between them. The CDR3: CASSVEDNPSSYNSPLHF. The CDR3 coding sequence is TGTGCCAGCAGCGTAGAGGACAACCCGAGCTCCTATAATTCACCCCTCCACTTT.

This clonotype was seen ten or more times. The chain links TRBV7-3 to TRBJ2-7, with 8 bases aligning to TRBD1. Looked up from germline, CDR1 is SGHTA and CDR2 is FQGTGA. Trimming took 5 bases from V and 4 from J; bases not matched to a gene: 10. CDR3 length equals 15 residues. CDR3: CASSLWTGSSYEQYF. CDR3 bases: TGTGCCAGCAGCCTGTGGACAGGGTCTAGTTACGAGCAGTACTTC.

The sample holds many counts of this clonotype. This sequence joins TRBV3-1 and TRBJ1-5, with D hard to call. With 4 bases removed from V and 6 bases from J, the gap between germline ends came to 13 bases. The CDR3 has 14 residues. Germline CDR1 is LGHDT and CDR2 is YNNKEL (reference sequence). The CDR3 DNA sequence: TGTGCCAGCAGCCCCGGGTATCTGGGTCAGCCCCAGCATTTT. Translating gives CASSPGYLGQPQHF.

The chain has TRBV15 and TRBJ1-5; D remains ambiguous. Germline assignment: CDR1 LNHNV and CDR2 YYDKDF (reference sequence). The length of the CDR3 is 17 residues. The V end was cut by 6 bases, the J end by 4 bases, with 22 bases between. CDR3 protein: CATRRPGELDHNQPQHF. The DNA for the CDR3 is TGTGCCACCAGACGCCCCGGAGAACTGGACCATAATCAGCCCCAGCATTTT.

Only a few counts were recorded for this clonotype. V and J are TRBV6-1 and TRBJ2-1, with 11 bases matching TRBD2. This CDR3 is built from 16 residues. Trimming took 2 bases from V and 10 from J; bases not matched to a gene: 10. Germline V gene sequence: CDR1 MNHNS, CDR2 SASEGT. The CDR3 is CASSEQLAGDYAEQFF. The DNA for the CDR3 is TGTGCCAGCAGTGAACAACTAGCGGGAGATTACGCCGAGCAGTTCTTC.

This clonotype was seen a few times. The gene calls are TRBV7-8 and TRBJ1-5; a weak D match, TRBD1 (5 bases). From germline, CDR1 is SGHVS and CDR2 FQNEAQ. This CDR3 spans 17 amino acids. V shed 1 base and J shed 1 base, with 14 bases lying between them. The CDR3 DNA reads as TGTGCCAGCAGCTTAGGGTCAGGGTTTAGGAGCAATCAGCCCCAGCATTTT. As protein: CASSLGSGFRSNQPQHF.

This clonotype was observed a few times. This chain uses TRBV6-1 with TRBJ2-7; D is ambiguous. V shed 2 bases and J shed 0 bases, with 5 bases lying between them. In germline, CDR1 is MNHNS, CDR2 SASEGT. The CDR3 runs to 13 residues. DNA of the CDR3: TGTGCCAGCAGTGAACAAAACTCCTACGAGCAGTACTTC. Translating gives CASSEQNSYEQYF.

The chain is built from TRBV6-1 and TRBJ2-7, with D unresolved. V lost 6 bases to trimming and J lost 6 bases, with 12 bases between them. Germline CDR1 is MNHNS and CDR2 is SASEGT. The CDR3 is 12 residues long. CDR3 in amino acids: CASSREFGEQYF. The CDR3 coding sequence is TGTGCCAGCAGCCGCGAATTCGGCGAGCAGTACTTC.

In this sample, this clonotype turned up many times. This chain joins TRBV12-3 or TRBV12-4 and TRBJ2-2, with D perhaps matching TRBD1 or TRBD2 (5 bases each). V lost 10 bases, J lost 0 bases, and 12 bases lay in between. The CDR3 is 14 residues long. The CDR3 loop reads CAITPGPNTGELFF. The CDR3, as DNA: TGTGCCATCACCCCGGGACCGAACACCGGGGAGCTGTTTTTT.

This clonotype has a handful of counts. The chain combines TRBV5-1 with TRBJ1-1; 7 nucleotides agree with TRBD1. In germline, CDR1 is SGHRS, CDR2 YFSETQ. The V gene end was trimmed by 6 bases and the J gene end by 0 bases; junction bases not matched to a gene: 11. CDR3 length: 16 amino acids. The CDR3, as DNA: TGCGCCAGCACATTTTCGACAGGGAAAATGAACACTGAAGCTTTCTTT. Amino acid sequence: CASTFSTGKMNTEAFF. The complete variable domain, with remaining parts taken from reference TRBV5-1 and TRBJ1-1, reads KAGVTQTPRYLIKTRGQQVTLSCSPISGHRSVSWYQQTPGQGLQFLFEYFSETQRNKGNFPGRFSGRQFSNSRSEMNVSTLELGDSALYLCASTFSTGKMNTEAFFGQGTRLTVV.

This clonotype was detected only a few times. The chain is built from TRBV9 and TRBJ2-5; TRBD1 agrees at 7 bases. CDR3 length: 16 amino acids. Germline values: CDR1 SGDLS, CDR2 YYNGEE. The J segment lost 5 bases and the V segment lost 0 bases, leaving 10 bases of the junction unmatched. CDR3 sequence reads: CASSVGGGGPPETQYF. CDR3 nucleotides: TGTGCCAGCAGCGTAGGAGGGGGCGGACCGCCGGAGACCCAGTACTTC.